This record concerns one TCR beta chain sequence. Its antigen is not known. Researchers report immunoSEQ v3.0 was run at survey level. Only in-frame clones appear in the TCRdb table, and some are missing; sequencing was by immunoSEQ multiplex PCR. In the table there are 25,000 to 35,000 clones, 60% to 85% of which are singletons. The data were obtained in a study of long-term antiretroviral therapy in people with HIV. Study at large: Some samples came about a decade before the 2015 immediate-ART recommendation, and these were the earliest. Study-wide results and caveats: HIV repertoire CDR3 lengths ranged less widely than those of controls.

A minimum of one pre-ART and two post-ART PBMC samples existed for each donor. Trimming at V came to 3 bases and at J to 1 base, leaving 4 bases not matched to a gene. Germline V gives CDR1 SGHRS, CDR2 YFSETQ. The CDR3 is made up of 16 amino acids. The chain is built from TRBV5-1 and TRBJ2-3, with 11 nucleotides matching TRBD2. The material was unsorted PBMCs, obtained 3.1 years after starting antiretroviral therapy. This sequence originates from a woman aged 50 to 60 with HIV. In DNA, the CDR3 is TGCGCCAGCAGCTCCGAACTAGCGGGGGGCACAGATACGCAGTATTTT. It encodes CASSSELAGGTDTQYF.